This T cell receptor beta chain stems from a study of cytomegalovirus exposure and HLA in healthy donors. Points from the study as a whole: The classifier, whose performance was assessed in both the original and validation cohorts, reportedly diagnosed cytomegalovirus status with high specificity and sensitivity. Cytomegalovirus-associated TCR beta chains were listed, numbering approximately 150.

The donors formed part of the 120-subject validation cohort, distinct from the roughly 640-subject first cohort. V was pared by 6 bases and J by 4 bases, with 13 bases between. The CDR3 consists of 14 residues. Germline CDR1 MDHEN, CDR2 SYDVKM. Sequencing was performed with immunoSEQ multiplex PCR; in TCRdb, only in-frame clones are kept and a portion is missing. The sample gives hundreds of thousands of clones, 87% of which show up once; roughly 2% is in the top ten. In regard to this clone: What it binds is not known.

Sequenced input: PBMCs. This clonotype was obtained from a woman aged 18-30 years in good health and CMV-seropositive. This chain joins TRBV28 and TRBJ2-1; maybe TRBD1 (7 bases). The CDR3 reads CASRGGTVYNEQFF. The CDR3 bases are TGTGCCAGCAGAGGAGGGACAGTATACAATGAGCAGTTCTTC.